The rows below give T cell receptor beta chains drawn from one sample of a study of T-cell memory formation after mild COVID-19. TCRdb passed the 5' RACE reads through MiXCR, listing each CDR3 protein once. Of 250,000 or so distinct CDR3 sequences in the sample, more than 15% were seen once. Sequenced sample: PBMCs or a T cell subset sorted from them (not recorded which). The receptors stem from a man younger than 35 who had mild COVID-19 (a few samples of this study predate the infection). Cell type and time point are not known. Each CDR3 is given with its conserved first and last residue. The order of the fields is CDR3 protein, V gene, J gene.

CDR3 protein: CASSQDGAEAFF
V gene: TRBV4-1
J gene: TRBJ1-1

CDR3 protein: CSARADPNYGYTF
V gene: TRBV20-1
J gene: TRBJ1-2

CDR3 protein: CASSFPTKNIQYF
V gene: TRBV28
J gene: TRBJ2-4

CDR3 protein: CASSLEQGGKLFF
V gene: TRBV5-1
J gene: TRBJ1-4

CDR3 protein: CASTYRRQVRKPGTEAFF
V gene: TRBV7-8
J gene: TRBJ1-1

CDR3 protein: CASSPDRDNEQFF
V gene: TRBV18
J gene: TRBJ2-1

CDR3 protein: CASSLTQPRTDTQYF
V gene: TRBV6-5
J gene: TRBJ2-3

CDR3 protein: CASARLAGDTDTQYF
V gene: TRBV6-5
J gene: TRBJ2-3

CDR3 protein: CASSLDRKQPQHF
V gene: TRBV11-2
J gene: TRBJ1-5

CDR3 protein: CASSLDWDTQYF
V gene: TRBV5-1
J gene: TRBJ2-3

CDR3 protein: CSALRATEAFF
V gene: TRBV20-1
J gene: TRBJ1-1

CDR3 protein: CASSEEAVLAPGETQYF
V gene: TRBV4-1
J gene: TRBJ2-5

CDR3 protein: CASSPEAGSGGSPLHF
V gene: TRBV9
J gene: TRBJ1-6

CDR3 protein: CSVESVETQYF
V gene: TRBV29-1
J gene: TRBJ2-5

CDR3 protein: CASSQDQGTGGKDTQYF
V gene: TRBV4-1
J gene: TRBJ2-3

CDR3 protein: CSARDPGQRKFF
V gene: TRBV20-1
J gene: TRBJ2-1

CDR3 protein: CASIPTSGGAEGEQFF
V gene: TRBV5-1
J gene: TRBJ2-1

CDR3 protein: CASSRDIGSPLHF
V gene: TRBV6-6
J gene: TRBJ1-6

CDR3 protein: CASSADVSYEQYF
V gene: TRBV9
J gene: TRBJ2-7

CDR3 protein: CSAIMGQWRVADTQYF
V gene: TRBV20-1
J gene: TRBJ2-3

CDR3 protein: CASSYSLGVDTEAFF
V gene: TRBV6-5
J gene: TRBJ1-1

CDR3 protein: CASSQGWVNEQFF
V gene: TRBV4-1
J gene: TRBJ2-1

CDR3 protein: CSVDPSGTGNYGYTF
V gene: TRBV29-1
J gene: TRBJ1-2

CDR3 protein: CASRKERGSYNEQFF
V gene: TRBV7-8
J gene: TRBJ2-1

CDR3 protein: CASSPGTGRTDTQYF
V gene: TRBV18
J gene: TRBJ2-3

CDR3 protein: CASSPLEGSNQPQHF
V gene: TRBV18
J gene: TRBJ1-5

CDR3 protein: CASSQEDSFYGYTF
V gene: TRBV4-1
J gene: TRBJ1-2

CDR3 protein: CASGNPRDRTYSNQPQHF
V gene: TRBV2
J gene: TRBJ1-5

CDR3 protein: CASSPRATRDTEAFF
V gene: TRBV7-2
J gene: TRBJ1-1

CDR3 protein: CATSSLATEQETQYF
V gene: TRBV15
J gene: TRBJ2-5

CDR3 protein: CASSPRRGNNEKLFF
V gene: TRBV18
J gene: TRBJ1-4

CDR3 protein: CASTYAPYEQYF
V gene: TRBV6-2/TRBV6-3
J gene: TRBJ2-7

CDR3 protein: CASSRTEGYNEQFF
V gene: TRBV12-3/TRBV12-4
J gene: TRBJ2-1

CDR3 protein: CASSSSTVYEQYF
V gene: TRBV6-2/TRBV6-3
J gene: TRBJ2-7

CDR3 protein: CASSSYRDRHEQYF
V gene: TRBV27
J gene: TRBJ2-7

CDR3 protein: CAISDPRVGGVYGYTF
V gene: TRBV10-3
J gene: TRBJ1-2

CDR3 protein: CASSQIGGAGTYEQYF
V gene: TRBV4-2
J gene: TRBJ2-7

CDR3 protein: CASSNTGGLYNEQFF
V gene: TRBV2
J gene: TRBJ2-1

CDR3 protein: CASSEARGGEGADTQYF
V gene: TRBV6-1
J gene: TRBJ2-3

CDR3 protein: CASSTRTGPYGYTF
V gene: TRBV19
J gene: TRBJ1-2

CDR3 protein: CASSDFGSKNTQYF
V gene: TRBV10-2
J gene: TRBJ2-3

CDR3 protein: CASSQESVYNEQFF
V gene: TRBV4-3
J gene: TRBJ2-1

CDR3 protein: CSASPTGLVMRSQPQHF
V gene: TRBV20-1
J gene: TRBJ1-5

CDR3 protein: CASSLTGSAPANYGYTF
V gene: TRBV27
J gene: TRBJ1-2

CDR3 protein: CASSQQGPWDTQYF
V gene: TRBV14
J gene: TRBJ2-3

CDR3 protein: CASSQGQGADTQYF
V gene: TRBV3-1
J gene: TRBJ2-3

CDR3 protein: CASSPQTGGDYGYTF
V gene: TRBV19
J gene: TRBJ1-2

CDR3 protein: CAISELIYEQFF
V gene: TRBV10-3
J gene: TRBJ2-1

CDR3 protein: CASSIVGRQETQYF
V gene: TRBV5-6
J gene: TRBJ2-5

CDR3 protein: CASSARVDQPQHF
V gene: TRBV6-1
J gene: TRBJ1-5

CDR3 protein: CASSLLAGDGETQYF
V gene: TRBV5-1
J gene: TRBJ2-5

CDR3 protein: CASSQERGRVRSPLHF
V gene: TRBV4-2
J gene: TRBJ1-6

CDR3 protein: CASSQGPSGGASETQYF
V gene: TRBV4-1
J gene: TRBJ2-5

CDR3 protein: CASSFEAGGTQYF
V gene: TRBV7-2
J gene: TRBJ2-5

CDR3 protein: CASSPDPLEQYF
V gene: TRBV18
J gene: TRBJ2-7

CDR3 protein: CASSLMDHRSNEQFF
V gene: TRBV27
J gene: TRBJ2-1

CDR3 protein: CATSTPLIGTNYGYTF
V gene: TRBV15
J gene: TRBJ1-2

CDR3 protein: CATQGGTGASGTEAFF
V gene: TRBV6-1
J gene: TRBJ1-1

CDR3 protein: CATSRDSRGGQPQHF
V gene: TRBV15
J gene: TRBJ1-5

CDR3 protein: CASSQDPFNEQFF
V gene: TRBV4-1
J gene: TRBJ2-1